The 15 T cell receptor beta chains given below trace back to one sample, sequenced in a study of T cell changes during pregnancy in multiple sclerosis. Clones were sequenced by immunoSEQ multiplex PCR, and TCRdb holds only the in-frame ones, with some missing. Of tens of thousands of clones in the sample, about 90% are singletons; the top ten hold roughly 2.7%. The sample in question was peripheral blood, obtained in the second trimester of pregnancy. The receptors were sampled from a female donor in good health, enrolled as a control in a pregnancy study.

This clone was seen more than once but under ten times. The chain couples TRBV10-3 to TRBJ1-1; 7 bases line up with TRBD1. J lost 1 base, V lost 6 bases, and 5 bases had no gene match. The CDR3 length is 14 residues. Germline CDR1 reads ENHRY; CDR2 reads SYGVKD. CDR3 sequence: CAIRQGPQNTEAFF. CDR3 sequence (DNA): TGTGCCATCAGACAGGGGCCCCAGAACACTGAAGCTTTCTTT.

The chain combines TRBV11-1 with TRBJ2-5, with 8 positions matching TRBD2. The length of the CDR3 is 14 residues. J was trimmed by 0 bases and V by 5 bases; bases with no gene match: 2. Germline V gene lookup returns CDR1 SGHAT and CDR2 FQDESV (reference sequence). This CDR3 is CASSARGDQETQYF. The CDR3 nucleotides read TGTGCCAGCAGCGCGCGGGGGGACCAAGAGACCCAGTACTTC.

The rearrangement uses TRBV7-2 and TRBJ2-3, with a possible D match to TRBD2 (5 bases). There are 16 residues in the CDR3. The V and J ends lost 5 bases and 1 base respectively, with 16 bases between them. Germline V gene data show CDR1 as SGHTA and CDR2 as FQGNSA. For the CDR3, the DNA is TGTGCCAGCAGCAGAGGGATCCGGGCCGGCACAGATACGCAGTATTTT. Translating it yields CASSRGIRAGTDTQYF.

The chain recombines TRBV7-9 with TRBJ1-6; D is undetermined. Germline V CDR1 and CDR2: SEHNR, FQNEAQ (reference sequence). V was cut by 2 bases and J by 0 bases, with 8 bases left in between. The CDR3 sequence is 16 residues long. The CDR3 is CASSLRSGSYNSPLHF. The CDR3 nucleotides are TGTGCCAGCAGCTTACGTAGCGGCTCCTATAATTCACCCCTCCACTTT.

This clone was seen once. The chain recombines TRBV19 with TRBJ2-3; D perhaps matches TRBD1 (6 bases). This CDR3 comprises 14 residues. V shed 6 bases and J shed 5 bases, with 15 bases lying between them. Germline CDR1 LNHDA, CDR2 SQIVND (reference sequence). The CDR3 DNA reads TGTGCCAGTAGCAGAACAGGGTGGGGAGATACGCAGTATTTT. This codes for CASSRTGWGDTQYF.

The chain is built from TRBV29-1 and TRBJ2-2, with 7 bases fitting TRBD2. The junction had 1 base not matched to a gene; V was cut back by 4 bases and J by 2 bases. This CDR3 comprises 13 residues. Germline V lookup: CDR1 SQVTM, CDR2 ANQGSEA. This CDR3 is CSVGGGNTGELFF. CDR3 nucleotides: TGCAGCGTTGGGGGGGGAAACACCGGGGAGCTGTTTTTT.

The chain couples TRBV5-6 to TRBJ1-2, with 11 bases lining up with TRBD1. CDR1 and CDR2 (germline): SGHDT, YYEEEE. The CDR3 has 16 amino acids. V was clipped by 6 bases and J by 5 bases; unmatched bases: 12. CDR3 amino acids: CASTPGTGGTSYGYTF. CDR3 DNA: TGTGCCAGCACCCCTGGGACAGGGGGAACCTCGTATGGCTACACCTTC.

This clone was seen just once. Other nucleotide sequences in the sample specify the same CDR3. The J gene is TRBJ1-5, the V gene TRBV19, with D tentatively TRBD1 (6 bases). The CDR3 length is 14 residues. CDR1 LNHDA and CDR2 SQIVND come from the germline V gene (reference sequence). V shed 3 bases and J shed 4 bases, with 10 bases lying between them. Here the CDR3 reads CASSIRDNNQPQHF. For the CDR3, the DNA is TGTGCCAGTAGTATTCGGGACAATAATCAGCCCCAGCATTTT.

Turning to this clone: An end of the junction differs from the germline gene, which may be a read error. Other DNA sequences in this sample translate to the same CDR3. V gene TRBV30 combines with J gene TRBJ1-1; TRBD1 aligns across 7 bases. This CDR3 is built from 14 residues. Germline-derived CDR1 and CDR2 are GTSNPN and SVGIG (reference sequence). CDR3 DNA sequence: TGTGCCTTCGCCCTCGGGACAGTAGATACTGAGGCTTTCTTT. It yields the protein CAFALGTVDTEAFF. The full variable domain, its missing parts supplied by reference TRBV30 and TRBJ1-1, is SQTIHQWPATLVQPVGSPLSLECTVEGTSNPNLYWYRQAAGRGLQLLFYSVGIGQISSEVPQNLSASRPQDRQFILSSKKLLLSDSGFYLCAFALGTVDTEAFFGQGTRLTVV.

This chain links TRBV11-2 with TRBJ2-5; 9 bases are a match to TRBD2. Germline assignment: CDR1 SGHAT and CDR2 FQNNGV. The CDR3 is 15 residues long. The junction had 7 bases not matched to a gene; V was cut back by 3 bases and J by 5 bases. This chain's CDR3 is CASSFPAGGVETQYF. Here the CDR3 DNA reads TGTGCCAGCAGCTTCCCGGCGGGGGGGGTTGAGACCCAGTACTTC.

The chain combines TRBV30 with TRBJ2-5; 9 bases fit TRBD2. Trimming took 0 bases from V and 6 from J; bases not matched to a gene: 8. Germline CDR1 GTSNPN, CDR2 SVGIG (reference sequence). The CDR3 runs to 15 residues. Here the CDR3 DNA reads TGTGCCTGGAGTGTACCACGGACTAGCGCGAAGACCCAGTACTTC. Translated: CAWSVPRTSAKTQYF. Full variable domain (outside the CDR3, taken from reference TRBV30 and TRBJ2-5): SQTIHQWPATLVQPVGSPLSLECTVEGTSNPNLYWYRQAAGRGLQLLFYSVGIGQISSEVPQNLSASRPQDRQFILSSKKLLLSDSGFYLCAWSVPRTSAKTQYFGPGTRLLVL.

This chain links TRBV7-2 with TRBJ2-5, with D maybe TRBD2 (6 bases). Germline loops: CDR1 SGHTA, CDR2 FQGNSA. Trimming removed 1 base at V and 5 bases at J, with 17 bases between. This CDR3 has 16 residues. The CDR3 DNA is TGTGCCAGCAGCTTAGTTAGCGGCGGTGGGGCGGAGACCCAGTACTTC. It encodes CASSLVSGGGAETQYF.

J is TRBJ1-2 and V is TRBV28, with 9 bases lining up with TRBD1. V shed 6 bases and J 8 bases; nucleotides not matched to a gene: 10. CDR3 size: 14 residues. Per the germline V gene, CDR1 is MDHEN and CDR2 is SYDVKM. CDR3 amino acids: CASRTGQGQDGYTF. For the CDR3, the DNA is TGTGCCAGCAGAACCGGACAGGGGCAAGACGGCTACACCTTC.

The genes are TRBV28 and TRBJ1-1; perhaps TRBD1 as D (6 bases). The CDR3 length is 18 residues. From germline, CDR1 is MDHEN and CDR2 SYDVKM. V was trimmed by 5 bases and J by 3 bases, leaving 25 bases between them. CDR3 coding DNA: TGTGCCAGCAGTACAGCATGGGGACAAGGTTTTTTCGACACTGAAGCTTTCTTT. It yields the protein CASSTAWGQGFFDTEAFF.

The V and J genes are TRBV5-8 and TRBJ2-1, with D maybe TRBD2 (6 bases). Germline V gene sequence: CDR1 SGHTS, CDR2 YDEGEE. The V end lost 4 bases, the J end lost 0 bases, and 11 bases lay between the germline ends. This CDR3 comprises 15 residues. The CDR3 is CASSPSDSSYNEQFF. DNA of the CDR3: TGTGCCAGCAGCCCTAGCGATAGCTCCTACAATGAGCAGTTCTTC.